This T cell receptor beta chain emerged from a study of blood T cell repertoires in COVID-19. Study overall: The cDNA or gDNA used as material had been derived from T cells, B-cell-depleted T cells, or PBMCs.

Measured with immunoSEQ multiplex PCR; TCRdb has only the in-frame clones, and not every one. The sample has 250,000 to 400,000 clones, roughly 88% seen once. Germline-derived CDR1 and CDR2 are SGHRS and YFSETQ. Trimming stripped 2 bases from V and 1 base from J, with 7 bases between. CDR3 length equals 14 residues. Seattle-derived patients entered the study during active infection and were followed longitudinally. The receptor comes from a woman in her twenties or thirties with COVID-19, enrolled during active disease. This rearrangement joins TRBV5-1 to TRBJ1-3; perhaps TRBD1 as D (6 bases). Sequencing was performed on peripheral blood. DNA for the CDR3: TGCGCCAGCAGCTTACAGGGTTCTGGAAACACCATATATTTT. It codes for CASSLQGSGNTIYF.